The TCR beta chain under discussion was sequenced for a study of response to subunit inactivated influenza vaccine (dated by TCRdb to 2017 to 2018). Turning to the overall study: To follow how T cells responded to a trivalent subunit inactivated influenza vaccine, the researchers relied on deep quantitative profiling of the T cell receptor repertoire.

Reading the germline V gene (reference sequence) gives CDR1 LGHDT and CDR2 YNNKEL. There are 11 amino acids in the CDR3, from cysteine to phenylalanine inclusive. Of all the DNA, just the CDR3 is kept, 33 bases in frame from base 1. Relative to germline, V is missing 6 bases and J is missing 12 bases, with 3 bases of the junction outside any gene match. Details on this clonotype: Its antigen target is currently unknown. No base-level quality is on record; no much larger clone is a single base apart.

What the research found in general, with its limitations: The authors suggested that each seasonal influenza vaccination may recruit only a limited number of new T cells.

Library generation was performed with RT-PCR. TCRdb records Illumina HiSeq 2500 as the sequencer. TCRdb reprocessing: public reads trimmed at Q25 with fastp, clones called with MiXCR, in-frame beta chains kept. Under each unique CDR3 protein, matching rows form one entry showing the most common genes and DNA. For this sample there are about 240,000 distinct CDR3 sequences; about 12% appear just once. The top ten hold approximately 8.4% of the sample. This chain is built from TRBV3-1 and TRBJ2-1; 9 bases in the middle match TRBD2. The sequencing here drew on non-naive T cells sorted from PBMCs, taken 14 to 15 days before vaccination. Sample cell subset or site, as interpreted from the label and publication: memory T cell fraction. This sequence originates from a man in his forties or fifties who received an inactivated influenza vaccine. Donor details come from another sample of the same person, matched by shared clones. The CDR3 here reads CASSTLAGQFF. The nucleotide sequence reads TGTGCCAGCAGTACACTAGCGGGGCAGTTCTTC.